The clone carrying this T cell receptor beta chain was counted many times. These data are taken from a study of T cell changes during pregnancy in multiple sclerosis. Germline V gives CDR1 SGDLS, CDR2 YYNGEE. The CDR3 is 15 residues long. V dropped 0 bases and J dropped 4 bases, with 13 bases sitting between them. The protocol was immunoSEQ multiplex PCR, while the TCRdb copy is restricted to in-frame clones and leaves out a portion. Found here are over 65,000 clones, under 95% of them singletons; the top ten hold 0.86%. This chain links TRBV9 with TRBJ1-2; perhaps TRBD1 as D (5 bases). The origin of this receptor is a female donor with multiple sclerosis, enrolled in a pregnancy study. The sample in question was peripheral blood, obtained in the second trimester of pregnancy. CDR3 DNA sequence: TGTGCCAGCAGCGTAGAAGCTGCGGGGGGCTATGGCTACACCTTC. As protein: CASSVEAAGGYGYTF.